This is a list of T cell receptor beta chains from one sample in a study of CD8 T cells in ankylosing spondylitis. TCRdb re-called the 5' RACE reads with MiXCR, one entry per CDR3 protein. The sample yields about 200,000 distinct CDR3 sequences, roughly 13% seen once. The sequencing input was blood, either unsorted or a sorted T cell fraction (not recorded which). The origin of the receptors is a male donor with ankylosing spondylitis or in good health (not recorded which). CDR3s include the opening cysteine and the closing phenylalanine or tryptophan.

V gene,J gene,CDR3 protein
TRBV12-3/TRBV12-4,TRBJ2-1,CASSWPPYGSYNEQFF
TRBV9,TRBJ2-1,CASSVQGLRSYNEQFF
TRBV5-1,TRBJ1-2,CASSLGTYGTVNYGYTF
TRBV20-1,TRBJ2-7,CSASSTGLAGGTYEQYF
TRBV6-1,TRBJ2-1,CASSELDFGHEQFF
TRBV6-4,TRBJ2-3,CTSSLALVIAEFTDTQYF
TRBV27,TRBJ2-1,CASGSYNEQFF
TRBV6-5,TRBJ2-5,CASSYRGLGGVLETQYF
TRBV27,TRBJ2-1,CASSLWGVSYNEQFF
TRBV10-2,TRBJ2-4,CASSSLGGDRDIQYF
TRBV2,TRBJ2-7,CASSVSSGRYEQYF
TRBV11-3,TRBJ2-2,CASSLDTPRSNTGEPFF
TRBV12-3/TRBV12-4,TRBJ1-1,CASSLGAVPEAFF
TRBV28,TRBJ2-1,CASNSFGLYNEQFF
TRBV2,TRBJ2-1,CASSGPSGSNEQFF
TRBV10-3,TRBJ2-3,CAISESNRVGTSGTDTQYF
TRBV7-8,TRBJ2-1,CASSPTSRGLAGVNEQFF
TRBV14,TRBJ2-1,CASSPRKRFTSYNEQFF
TRBV6-4,TRBJ2-1,CASSELAGRENEQFF
TRBV14,TRBJ2-7,CASSTRPRPLYEQYF
TRBV11-2,TRBJ2-1,CASSPFPALPNEQFF
TRBV27,TRBJ2-7,CASSPFGGGGLEQYF
TRBV28,TRBJ2-5,CASSSRVLQETQYF
TRBV15,TRBJ2-1,CATRKGSTNNEQFF
TRBV6-5,TRBJ2-7,CASSYSEVRRAPEQYF
TRBV5-6,TRBJ1-1,CASSYKYWRNTEAFF
TRBV30,TRBJ1-1,CAWRNRIPDTEAFF
TRBV19,TRBJ1-2,CASSITGDYGYTF
TRBV4-1,TRBJ2-5,CARFPGTSGKETQYF
TRBV7-9,TRBJ1-2,CASSFNREEGYTF
TRBV5-1,TRBJ2-3,CASSLEAGGRDTQYF
TRBV5-1,TRBJ2-5,CASSLVRAGTETQYF
TRBV29-1,TRBJ2-1,CSVENVLAGGEYYNEQFF
TRBV27,TRBJ1-2,CASSPSGLLRGYGYTF
TRBV2,TRBJ2-3,CASEGQISTDTQYF
TRBV6-1,TRBJ1-1,CASSAGTGGIMNTEAFF
TRBV12-3/TRBV12-4,TRBJ2-7,CASSLTGADEQYF
TRBV4-1,TRBJ2-5,CASSQVGRHETQYF
TRBV14,TRBJ1-2,CASSPPGTGVYGYTF
TRBV2,TRBJ2-7,CASIGDSYEQYF
TRBV7-9,TRBJ2-7,CASSASGAPYEQYF
TRBV12-3/TRBV12-4,TRBJ1-1,CASSPSGQGYTEAFF
TRBV5-1,TRBJ2-7,CASRPGTAATYEQYF
TRBV7-9,TRBJ2-3,CASSLGGRESTDTQYF
TRBV20-1,TRBJ2-2,CCATRSRSTTNTGELFF
TRBV3-1,TRBJ2-3,CASSLREGRGRYGTDTQYF